The clone carrying this T cell receptor beta chain came up a few times. The target antigen is unknown. Trimming took 2 bases from V and 4 from J; bases not matched to a gene: 7. The CDR3 totals 15 residues. Per germline, CDR1 PRHDT and CDR2 FYEKMQ (reference sequence). The data stem from a study of OX40 agonist ivuxolimab in advanced cancers. As for the study in general: The group had a mean age of 60 years, ranged from 23 to 79, and was 82.7% male. Regarding the study as a whole: In CD8+ T cells, expanded clones were on average more numerous than in CD4+.

This table comes from immunoSEQ multiplex PCR, and its TCRdb copy is limited to in-frame clones, with some not included. The sample has around 47,000 clones, 84% seen once. Drawing of blood for sampling happened at baseline, at cycle 4 day 1, and at cycle 7 day 1. The J gene is TRBJ2-5, the V gene TRBV13, with 7 bases matching TRBD2. This TCR came from an adult with an advanced solid tumor such as melanoma, head and neck, liver or kidney cancer. The starting material was CD4+ or CD8+ T cells sorted from blood, obtained in a trial of the OX40 agonist ivuxolimab. CDR3 nucleotide sequence: TGTGCCAGCAGCTTAACAGGAGGCGGGAGAGAGACCCAGTACTTC. Its translation is CASSLTGGGRETQYF.